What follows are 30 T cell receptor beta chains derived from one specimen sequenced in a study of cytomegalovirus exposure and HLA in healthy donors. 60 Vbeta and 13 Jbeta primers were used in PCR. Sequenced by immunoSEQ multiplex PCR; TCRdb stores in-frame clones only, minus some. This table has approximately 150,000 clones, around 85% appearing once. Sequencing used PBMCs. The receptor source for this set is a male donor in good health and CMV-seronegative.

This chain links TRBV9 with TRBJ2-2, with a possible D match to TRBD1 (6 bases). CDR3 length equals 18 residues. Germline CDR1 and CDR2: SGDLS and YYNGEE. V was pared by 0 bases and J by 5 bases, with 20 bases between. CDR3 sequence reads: CASSVGPVSTGNTGELFF. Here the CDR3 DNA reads TGTGCCAGCAGCGTAGGTCCTGTTTCCACAGGGAATACCGGGGAGCTGTTTTTT.

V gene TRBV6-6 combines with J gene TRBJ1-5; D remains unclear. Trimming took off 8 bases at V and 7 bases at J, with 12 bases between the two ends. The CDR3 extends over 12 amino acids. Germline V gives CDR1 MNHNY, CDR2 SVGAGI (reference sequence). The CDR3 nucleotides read TGTGCCAGCCAAACAGATGGGCAGCCCCAGCATTTT. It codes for CASQTDGQPQHF.

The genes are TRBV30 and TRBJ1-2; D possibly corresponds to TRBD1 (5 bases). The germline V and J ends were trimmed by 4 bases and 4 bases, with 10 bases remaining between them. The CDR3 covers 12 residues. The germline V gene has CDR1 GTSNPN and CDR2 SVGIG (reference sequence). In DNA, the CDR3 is TGTGCCTGGATCGGGGGGGGCTATGGCTACACCTTC. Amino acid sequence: CAWIGGGYGYTF. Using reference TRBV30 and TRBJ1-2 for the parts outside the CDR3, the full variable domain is SQTIHQWPATLVQPVGSPLSLECTVEGTSNPNLYWYRQAAGRGLQLLFYSVGIGQISSEVPQNLSASRPQDRQFILSSKKLLLSDSGFYLCAWIGGGYGYTFGSGTRLTVV.

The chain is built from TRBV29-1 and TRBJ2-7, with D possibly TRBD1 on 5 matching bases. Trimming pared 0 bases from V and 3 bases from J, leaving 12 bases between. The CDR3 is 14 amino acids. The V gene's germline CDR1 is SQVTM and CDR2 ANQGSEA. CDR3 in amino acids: CSVEEGTGFYEQYF. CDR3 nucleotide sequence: TGCAGCGTTGAAGAGGGAACAGGATTCTACGAGCAGTACTTC.

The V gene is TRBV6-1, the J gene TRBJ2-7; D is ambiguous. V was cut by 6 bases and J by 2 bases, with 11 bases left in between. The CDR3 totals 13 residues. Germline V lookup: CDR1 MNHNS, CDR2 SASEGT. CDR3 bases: TGTGCCAGCAGCGAGCGCGTTACCTACGAGCAGTACTTC. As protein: CASSERVTYEQYF.

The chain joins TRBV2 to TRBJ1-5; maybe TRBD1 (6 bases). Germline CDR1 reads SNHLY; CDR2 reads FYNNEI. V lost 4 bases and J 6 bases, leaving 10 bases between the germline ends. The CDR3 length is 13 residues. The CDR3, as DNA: TGTGCCAGCAGTGGACAGGCAAGTCAGCCCCAGCATTTT. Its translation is CASSGQASQPQHF. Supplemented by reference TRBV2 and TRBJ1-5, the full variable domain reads EPEVTQTPSHQVTQMGQEVILRCVPISNHLYFYWYRQILGQKVEFLVSFYNNEISEKSEIFDDQFSVERPDGSNFTLKIRSTKLEDSAMYFCASSGQASQPQHFGDGTRLSIL.

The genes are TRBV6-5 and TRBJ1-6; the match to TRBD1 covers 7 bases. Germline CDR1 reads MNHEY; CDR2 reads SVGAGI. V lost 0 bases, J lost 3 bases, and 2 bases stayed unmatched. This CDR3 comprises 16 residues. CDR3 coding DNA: TGTGCCAGCAGTTACTCTAGGGACAGCTATAATTCACCCCTCCACTTT. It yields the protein CASSYSRDSYNSPLHF.

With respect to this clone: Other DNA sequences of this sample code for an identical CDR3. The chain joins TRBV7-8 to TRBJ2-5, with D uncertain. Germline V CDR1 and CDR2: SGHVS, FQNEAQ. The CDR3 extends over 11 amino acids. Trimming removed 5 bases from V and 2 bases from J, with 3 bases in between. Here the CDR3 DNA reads TGTGCCAGCAGCCTGCAAGAGACCCAGTACTTC. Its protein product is CASSLQETQYF.

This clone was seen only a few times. Written as DNA, the CDR3 is TGCAGCGTACACGTCTCCAGCACTGAAGCTTTCTTT. This encodes CSVHVSSTEAFF. The chain joins TRBV29-1 to TRBJ1-1; no definite D call. The germline gives CDR1 SQVTM, CDR2 ANQGSEA. V was shortened by 6 bases and J by 4 bases, with 12 bases between the two germline ends. The CDR3 is 12 amino acids.

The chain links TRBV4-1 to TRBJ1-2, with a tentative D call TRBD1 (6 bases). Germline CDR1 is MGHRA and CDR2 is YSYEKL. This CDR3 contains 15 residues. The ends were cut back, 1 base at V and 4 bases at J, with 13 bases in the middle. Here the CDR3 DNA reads TGCGCCAGCAGCCAAGTTGAGGGGGTCGCCTATGGCTACACCTTC. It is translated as CASSQVEGVAYGYTF.

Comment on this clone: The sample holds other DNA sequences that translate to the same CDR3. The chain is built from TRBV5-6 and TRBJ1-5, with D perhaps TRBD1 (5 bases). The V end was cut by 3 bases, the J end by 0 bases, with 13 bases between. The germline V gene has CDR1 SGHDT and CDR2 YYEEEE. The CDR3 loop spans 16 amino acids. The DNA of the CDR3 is TGTGCCAGCAGCTCGCGACAGCTCTATAGCAATCAGCCCCAGCATTTT. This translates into CASSSRQLYSNQPQHF.

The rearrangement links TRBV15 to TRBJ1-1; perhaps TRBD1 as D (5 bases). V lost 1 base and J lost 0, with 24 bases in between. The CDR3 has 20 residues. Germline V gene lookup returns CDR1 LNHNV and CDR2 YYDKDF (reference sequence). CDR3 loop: CATSRVVGWGPTVLNTEAFF. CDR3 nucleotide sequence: TGTGCCACCAGCAGAGTAGTGGGGTGGGGCCCAACAGTCTTGAACACTGAAGCTTTCTTT.

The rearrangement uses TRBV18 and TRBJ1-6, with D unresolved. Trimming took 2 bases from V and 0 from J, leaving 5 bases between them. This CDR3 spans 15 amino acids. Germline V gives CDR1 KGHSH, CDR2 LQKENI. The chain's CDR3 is CASSPRSSYNSPLHF. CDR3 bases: TGTGCCAGCTCACCAAGGAGCTCCTATAATTCACCCCTCCACTTT. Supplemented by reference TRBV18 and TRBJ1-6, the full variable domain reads NAGVMQNPRHLVRRRGQEARLRCSPMKGHSHVYWYRQLPEEGLKFMVYLQKENIIDESGMPKERFSAEFPKEGPSILRIQQVVRGDSAAYFCASSPRSSYNSPLHFGNGTRLTVT.

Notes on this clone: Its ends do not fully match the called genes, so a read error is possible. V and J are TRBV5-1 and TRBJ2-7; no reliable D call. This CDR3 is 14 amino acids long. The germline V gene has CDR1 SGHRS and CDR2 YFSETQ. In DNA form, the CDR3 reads TGCGCCAGCAGCTCCCGGGTCAGTTCCTCCGAGCAGTACTTC. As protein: CASSSRVSSSEQYF.

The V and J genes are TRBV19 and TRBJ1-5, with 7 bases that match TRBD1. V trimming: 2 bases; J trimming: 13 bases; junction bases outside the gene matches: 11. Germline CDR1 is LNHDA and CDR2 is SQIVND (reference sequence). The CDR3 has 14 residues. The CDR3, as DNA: TGTGCCAGTAGTATAACCGGGACAGACCATTATCAGCATTTT. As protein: CASSITGTDHYQHF. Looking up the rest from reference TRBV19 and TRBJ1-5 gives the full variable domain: DGGITQSPKYLFRKEGQNVTLSCEQNLNHDAMYWYRQDPGQGLRLIYYSQIVNDFQKGDIAEGYSVSREKKESFPLTVTSAQKNPTAFYLCASSITGTDHYQHFGDGTRLSIL.

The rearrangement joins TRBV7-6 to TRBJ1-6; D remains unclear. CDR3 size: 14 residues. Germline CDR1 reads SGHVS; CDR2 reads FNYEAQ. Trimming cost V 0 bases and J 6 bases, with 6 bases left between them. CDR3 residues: CASSLASVNSPLHF. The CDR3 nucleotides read TGTGCCAGCAGCTTAGCCTCAGTTAATTCACCCCTCCACTTT.

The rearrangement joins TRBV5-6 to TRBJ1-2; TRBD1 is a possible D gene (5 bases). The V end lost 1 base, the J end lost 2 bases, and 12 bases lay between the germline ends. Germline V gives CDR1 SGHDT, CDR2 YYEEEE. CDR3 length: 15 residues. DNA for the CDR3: TGTGCCAGCAGCTTGACTGGGGGGGGGAACTATGGCTACACCTTC. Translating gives CASSLTGGGNYGYTF.

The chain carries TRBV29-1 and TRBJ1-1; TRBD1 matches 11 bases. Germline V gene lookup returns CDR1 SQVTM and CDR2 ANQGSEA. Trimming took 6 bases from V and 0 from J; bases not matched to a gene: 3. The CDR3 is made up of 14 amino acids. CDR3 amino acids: CSVGTGGVNTEAFF. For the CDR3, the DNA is TGCAGCGTGGGGACAGGGGGGGTGAACACTGAAGCTTTCTTT.

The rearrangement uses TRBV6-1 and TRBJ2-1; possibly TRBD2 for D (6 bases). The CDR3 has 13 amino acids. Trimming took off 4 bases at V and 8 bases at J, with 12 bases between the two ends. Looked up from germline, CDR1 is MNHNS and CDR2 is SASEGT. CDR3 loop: CASSGDLFHEQFF. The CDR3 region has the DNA TGTGCCAGCAGTGGGGACTTATTTCATGAGCAGTTCTTC.

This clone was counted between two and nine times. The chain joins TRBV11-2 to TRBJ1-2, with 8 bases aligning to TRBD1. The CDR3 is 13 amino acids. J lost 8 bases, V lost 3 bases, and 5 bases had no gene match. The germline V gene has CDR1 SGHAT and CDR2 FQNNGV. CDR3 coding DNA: TGTGCCAGCAGCTTCCAACAGGGGGGCGGCTACACCTTC. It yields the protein CASSFQQGGGYTF.

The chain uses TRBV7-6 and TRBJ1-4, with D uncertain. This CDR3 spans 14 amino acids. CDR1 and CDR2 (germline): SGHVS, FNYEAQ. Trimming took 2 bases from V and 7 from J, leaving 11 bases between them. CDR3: CASSLSSTGEKLFF. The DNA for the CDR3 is TGTGCCAGCAGCTTAAGTTCTACTGGTGAAAAACTGTTTTTT.

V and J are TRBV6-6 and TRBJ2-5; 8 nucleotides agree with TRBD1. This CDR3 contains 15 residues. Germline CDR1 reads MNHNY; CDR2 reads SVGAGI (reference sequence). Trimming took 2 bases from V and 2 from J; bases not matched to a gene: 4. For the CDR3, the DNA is TGTGCCAGCAGTTACCTAGGGACAGGACAAGAGACCCAGTACTTC. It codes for CASSYLGTGQETQYF.

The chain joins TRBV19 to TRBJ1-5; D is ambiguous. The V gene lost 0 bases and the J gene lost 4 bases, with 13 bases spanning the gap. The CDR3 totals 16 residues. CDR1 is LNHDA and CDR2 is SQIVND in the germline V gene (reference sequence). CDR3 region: CASSIDGRFRNQPQHF. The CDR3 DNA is TGTGCCAGTAGTATAGATGGGCGTTTTCGGAATCAGCCCCAGCATTTT.

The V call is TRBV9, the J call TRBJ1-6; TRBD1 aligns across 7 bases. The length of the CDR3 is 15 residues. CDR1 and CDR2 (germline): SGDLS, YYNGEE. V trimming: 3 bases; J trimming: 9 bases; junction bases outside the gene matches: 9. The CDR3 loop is CASSALSGQTSPLHF. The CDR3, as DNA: TGTGCCAGCAGCGCCCTCTCGGGACAGACTTCACCCCTCCACTTT.

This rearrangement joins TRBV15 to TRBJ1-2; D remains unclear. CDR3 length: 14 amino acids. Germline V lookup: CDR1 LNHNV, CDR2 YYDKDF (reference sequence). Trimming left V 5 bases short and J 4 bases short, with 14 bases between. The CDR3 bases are TGTGCCACCAGCTCCTCAGGTTTGGGCTATGGCTACACCTTC. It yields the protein CATSSSGLGYGYTF.

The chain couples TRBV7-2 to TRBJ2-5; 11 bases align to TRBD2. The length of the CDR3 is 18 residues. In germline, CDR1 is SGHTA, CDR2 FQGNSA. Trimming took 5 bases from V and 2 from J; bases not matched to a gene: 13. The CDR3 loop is CASSLGASGGPKQETQYF. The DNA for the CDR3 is TGTGCCAGCAGCCTCGGGGCTAGCGGGGGGCCGAAACAAGAGACCCAGTACTTC.

The CDR3 loop reads CASSQDYRVSGANVLTF. The CDR3 DNA sequence: TGCGCCAGCAGCCAAGATTACAGGGTCTCTGGGGCCAACGTCCTGACTTTC. V usage is TRBV4-3 and J usage is TRBJ2-6; TRBD1 is a possible D gene (6 bases). Trimming removed 0 bases from V and 0 bases from J, with 9 bases in between. This CDR3 spans 17 amino acids. In germline, CDR1 is LGHNA, CDR2 YSLEER.

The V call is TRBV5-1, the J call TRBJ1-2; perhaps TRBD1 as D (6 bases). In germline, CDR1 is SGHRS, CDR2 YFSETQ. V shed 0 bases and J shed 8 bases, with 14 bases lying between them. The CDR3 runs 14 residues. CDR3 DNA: TGCGCCAGCAGCTTGGGGACAGACGTCCCAGGCTACACCTTC. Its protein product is CASSLGTDVPGYTF. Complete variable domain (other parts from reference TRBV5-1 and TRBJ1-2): KAGVTQTPRYLIKTRGQQVTLSCSPISGHRSVSWYQQTPGQGLQFLFEYFSETQRNKGNFPGRFSGRQFSNSRSEMNVSTLELGDSALYLCASSLGTDVPGYTFGSGTRLTVV.

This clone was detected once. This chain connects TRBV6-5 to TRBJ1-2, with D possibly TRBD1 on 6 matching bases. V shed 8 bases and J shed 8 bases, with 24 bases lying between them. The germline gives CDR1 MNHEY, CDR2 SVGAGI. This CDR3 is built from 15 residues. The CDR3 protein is CASGGMGGGASGYTF. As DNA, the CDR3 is TGTGCCAGCGGGGGAATGGGGGGGGGCGCGTCGGGCTACACCTTC.

CDR3 bases: TGCGCCAGCAGCCCGGGACAGCAGGGCTATGGCTACACCTTC. Its translation is CASSPGQQGYGYTF. This chain uses TRBV5-1 with TRBJ1-2; 7 nucleotides align to TRBD1. V was pared by 4 bases and J by 4 bases, with 7 bases of the junction left unmatched. The CDR3 runs 14 residues. Germline V CDR1 and CDR2: SGHRS, YFSETQ.